The 7 T cell receptor beta chains below come from one sample, sequenced in a study of T-cell reconstitution after alpha-beta-depleted transplantation in children. The authors prepared the TCRbeta library with unique molecular identifiers. TCRdb fed the PCR reads into MiXCR, producing one record per CDR3 protein. In the table there are 610,000 or so distinct CDR3 sequences, 25% to 30% of which are singletons. The material sequenced was PBMCs, taken before TCRalphabeta/CD19-depleted stem cell transplant. The receptors originated from a boy under two years old with Wiskott-Aldrich syndrome, due to receive a stem cell transplant.

This clonotype has only a few counts. The rearrangement links TRBV11-2 to TRBJ2-1; D is possibly TRBD2 (5 bases). V was trimmed by 4 bases and J by 6 bases, leaving 10 bases between them. CDR1 is SGHAT and CDR2 is FQNNGV in the germline V gene. The CDR3 length is 13 residues. Here the CDR3 reads CASSSTRGNEQFF. For the CDR3, the DNA is TGTGCCAGCAGCTCTACACGGGGCAATGAGCAGTTCTTC.

The chain is built from TRBV15 and TRBJ1-1; no clear D. This CDR3 comprises 13 residues. The germline CDR1 and CDR2 sequences are LNHNV and YYDKDF (reference sequence). The V end lost 0 bases, the J end lost 2 bases, and 4 bases lay between the germline ends. The CDR3 region is CATSRDPNTEAFF. The CDR3, as DNA: TGTGCCACCAGCAGAGATCCTAACACTGAAGCTTTCTTT.

This clonotype showed up just a few times. The genes are TRBV7-9 and TRBJ2-7; D perhaps matches TRBD1 (5 bases). Germline CDR1 SEHNR, CDR2 FQNEAQ (reference sequence). Trimming shortened V by 3 bases and J by 3 bases, and 12 bases separated the two germline ends. CDR3 size: 14 residues. The CDR3 bases are TGTGCCAGCAGCTTTATCGACAGTTACTACGAGCAGTACTTC. Amino acids: CASSFIDSYYEQYF.

The chain couples TRBV10-3 to TRBJ2-1; 8 bases are a match to TRBD2. CDR3 length: 14 amino acids. Germline CDR1 is ENHRY and CDR2 is SYGVKD. Trimming at V came to 5 bases and at J to 7 bases, leaving 7 bases not matched to a gene. This chain's CDR3 is CAISLSGVGNEQFF. CDR3 coding DNA: TGTGCCATCAGTCTTAGCGGGGTTGGGAATGAGCAGTTCTTC.

In this sample, this clonotype turned up a few times. The CDR3 loop is CASSPTGWREKLFF. CDR3 coding DNA: TGTGCCAGCAGCCCGACAGGGTGGCGGGAAAAACTGTTTTTT. The chain combines TRBV7-2 with TRBJ1-4; TRBD1 matches 7 bases. CDR3 size: 14 residues. Per the germline V gene, CDR1 is SGHTA and CDR2 is FQGNSA. The V and J ends lost 5 bases and 8 bases, in that order; junction bases with no gene match: 8. The variable domain in full, with the rest retrieved from reference TRBV7-2 and TRBJ1-4, is GAGVSQSPSNKVTEKGKDVELRCDPISGHTALYWYRQSLGQGLEFLIYFQGNSAPDKSGLPSDRFSAERTGGSVSTLTIQRTQQEDSAVYLCASSPTGWREKLFFGSGTQLSVL.

The rearrangement joins TRBV6-1 to TRBJ2-1; tentatively, D is TRBD1 or TRBD2 (5 bases each). Germline V CDR1 and CDR2: MNHNS, SASEGT. This CDR3 is built from 13 residues. Deletions cut 6 bases from V and 8 bases from J, with 14 bases between. The CDR3 DNA sequence: TGTGCCAGCAGGGTAGCGTTGGGGGATGAGCAGTTCTTC. It yields the protein CASRVALGDEQFF.

The V gene is TRBV28, the J gene TRBJ1-5, with D perhaps matching TRBD1 (5 bases). V lost 8 bases, J lost 3 bases, and 14 bases lay in between. CDR3 length: 14 amino acids. CDR1 MDHEN and CDR2 SYDVKM come from the germline V gene. CDR3 protein: CASSGGGSNQPQHF. DNA for the CDR3: TGTGCCAGCTCGGGGGGAGGATCCAATCAGCCCCAGCATTTT.